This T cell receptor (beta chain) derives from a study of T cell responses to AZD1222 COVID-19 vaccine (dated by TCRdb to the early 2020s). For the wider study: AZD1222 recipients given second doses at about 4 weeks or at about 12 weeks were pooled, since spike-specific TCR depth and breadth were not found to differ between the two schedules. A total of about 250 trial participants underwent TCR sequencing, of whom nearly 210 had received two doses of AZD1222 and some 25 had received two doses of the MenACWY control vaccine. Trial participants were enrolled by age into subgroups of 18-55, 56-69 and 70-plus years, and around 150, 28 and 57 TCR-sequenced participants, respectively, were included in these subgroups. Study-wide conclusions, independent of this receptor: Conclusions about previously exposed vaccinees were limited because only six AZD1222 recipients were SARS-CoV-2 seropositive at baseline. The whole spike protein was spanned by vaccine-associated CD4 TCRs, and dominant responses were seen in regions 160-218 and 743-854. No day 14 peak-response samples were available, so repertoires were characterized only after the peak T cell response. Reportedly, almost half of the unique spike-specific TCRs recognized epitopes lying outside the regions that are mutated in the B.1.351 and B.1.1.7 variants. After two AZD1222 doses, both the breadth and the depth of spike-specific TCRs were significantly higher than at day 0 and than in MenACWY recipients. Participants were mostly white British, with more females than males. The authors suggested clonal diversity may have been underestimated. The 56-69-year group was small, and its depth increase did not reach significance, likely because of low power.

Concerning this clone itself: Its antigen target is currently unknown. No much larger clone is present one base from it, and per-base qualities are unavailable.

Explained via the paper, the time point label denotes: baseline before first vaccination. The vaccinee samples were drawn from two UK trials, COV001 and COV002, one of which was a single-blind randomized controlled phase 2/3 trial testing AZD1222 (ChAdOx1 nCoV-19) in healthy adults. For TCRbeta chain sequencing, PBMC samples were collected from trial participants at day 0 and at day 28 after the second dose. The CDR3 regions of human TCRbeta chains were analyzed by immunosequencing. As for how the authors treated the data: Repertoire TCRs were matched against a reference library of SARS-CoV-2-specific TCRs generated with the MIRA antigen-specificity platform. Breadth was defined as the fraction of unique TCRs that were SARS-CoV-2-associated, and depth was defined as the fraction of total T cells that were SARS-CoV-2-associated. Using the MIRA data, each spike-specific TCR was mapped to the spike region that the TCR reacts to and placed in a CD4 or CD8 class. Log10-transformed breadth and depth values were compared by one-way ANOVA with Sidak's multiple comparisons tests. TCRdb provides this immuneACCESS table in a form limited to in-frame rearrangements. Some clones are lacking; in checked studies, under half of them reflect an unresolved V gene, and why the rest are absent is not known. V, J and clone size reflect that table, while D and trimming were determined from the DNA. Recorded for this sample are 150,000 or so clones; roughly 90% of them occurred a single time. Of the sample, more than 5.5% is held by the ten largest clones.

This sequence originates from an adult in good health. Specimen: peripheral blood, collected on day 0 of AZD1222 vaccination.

The CDR3 corresponds to CASDRYSSTDTQYF. The bases read TGCGCCAGTGACAGATACTCTAGCACAGATACGCAGTATTTT. The sequence joins TRBV23-1 to TRBJ2-3; matching of 5 bases hints at TRBD1 as the D gene. TRBV23-1 is designated an ORF whose function remains uncertain. The CDR3 measures 14 amino acids from cysteine to phenylalanine. Here the CDR3 DNA is all that survives: 42 bases in frame from base 1. The trim is 9 bases for V and 0 bases for J, with a gap of 13 bases between the germline ends.